Reported below is one T cell receptor (beta chain). The entry originates in a study of cytomegalovirus exposure and HLA in healthy donors. Sequencing was performed with immunoSEQ multiplex PCR; in TCRdb, only in-frame clones are kept and a portion is missing. This sample yields approximately 270,000 clones, of which 70% to 90% are seen a single time; more than 0.8% belongs to the top ten. In germline, CDR1 is LNHDA, CDR2 SQIVND (reference sequence). The CDR3 length is 13 residues. J was trimmed by 4 bases and V by 8 bases; bases with no gene match: 5. The chain has TRBV19 and TRBJ2-1, with 7 nucleotides matching TRBD2. The sequence came from a woman under 30 in good health and CMV-seronegative. Sequenced sample: PBMCs. CDR3 protein: CASLSGNYNEQFF. CDR3 DNA sequence: TGTGCCAGTCTCAGCGGGAATTACAATGAGCAGTTCTTC.